This is a list of T cell receptor beta chains from one sample in a study of blood T cell repertoires in COVID-19. Sequenced by immunoSEQ multiplex PCR; TCRdb stores in-frame clones only, minus some. This sample has 93,000 or so clones, with about 80% found just once. Source material: peripheral blood. The receptors shown here come from a human donor in a cohort sampled during active or convalescent COVID-19. Both conserved end residues are part of each CDR3. The D gene is left open where the match is weak. The size entry is marked missing in some rows and otherwise reads once, few, many or a size class.

>.|few|TRBJ1-2|TRBV30
CAWSRQVEGYTF
TGTGCCTGGAGTCGGCAGGTGGAAGGCTACACCTTC
>.|.|TRBJ1-2|TRBV2
CASSGGPGISYGYTF
TGTGCCAGCAGTGGGGGCCCGGGTATATCCTATGGCTACACCTTC
>.|.|TRBJ1-5|TRBV30
CAWSAGDGQPQHF
TGTGCCTGGAGCGCAGGGGATGGTCAGCCCCAGCATTTT
>TRBD1|.|TRBJ2-3|TRBV28
CASAPPRGSTDTQYF
TGTGCCAGCGCCCCCCCCAGGGGGTCGACAGATACGCAGTATTTT
>TRBD1|once|TRBJ2-7|TRBV4-1
CASSQWDREGEQYF
TGCGCCAGCAGCCAGTGGGACAGGGAAGGCGAGCAGTACTTC
>TRBD1|.|TRBJ1-3|TRBV19
CASSPRHRGQGNTIYF
TGTGCCAGTAGTCCTCGGCACAGGGGGCAAGGAAACACCATATATTTT
>TRBD2|.|TRBJ2-4|TRBV4-1
CASSQTGGPRDIQYF
TGCGCCAGCAGCCAGACGGGGGGGCCCCGGGACATTCAGTACTTC
>.|.|TRBJ1-1|TRBV18
CASSPEGNVPPFF
TGTGCCAGCTCACCAGAGGGCAATGTGCCCCCTTTCTTT
>.|once|TRBJ1-6|TRBV29-1
CSVMIGGDSPLHF
TGCAGCGTTATGATTGGGGGCGATTCACCCCTCCACTTT
>.|.|TRBJ1-1|TRBV10-1
CASSELRGGTEAFF
TGCGCCAGCAGTGAGCTCAGGGGTGGGACTGAAGCTTTCTTT
>.|.|TRBJ2-3|TRBV11-1
CASGGAADTQYF
TGTGCCAGCGGGGGGGCGGCAGATACGCAGTATTTT
>TRBD1|.|TRBJ2-1|TRBV7-9
CASSLDQGVRDEQFF
TGTGCCAGCAGCTTAGACCAGGGGGTACGGGATGAGCAGTTCTTC
>.|.|TRBJ1-5|TRBV7-2
CASSPKANQPQHF
TGTGCCAGCAGCCCAAAAGCTAATCAGCCCCAGCATTTT
>.|.|TRBJ2-3|TRBV5-5
CASSYRDPPSTDTQYF
TGTGCCAGCAGCTACCGGGATCCCCCTAGCACAGATACGCAGTATTTT
>TRBD1|.|TRBJ1-5|TRBV19
CASSIQGAGNQPQHF
TGTGCCAGTAGTATACAGGGGGCAGGCAATCAGCCCCAGCATTTT
>TRBD1|.|TRBJ1-1|TRBV7-2
CASSSSWTGEAFF
TGTGCCAGCAGCTCAAGTTGGACAGGTGAAGCTTTCTTT
>TRBD1|.|TRBJ2-7|TRBV7-2
CASSPRTGGGYEQYF
TGTGCCAGCAGCCCCAGGACAGGGGGCGGCTACGAGCAGTACTTC
>.|.|TRBJ1-1|TRBV7-9
CASSPLSGTEAFF
TGTGCCAGCAGCCCCCTCTCGGGCACTGAAGCTTTCTTT
>.|few|TRBJ2-2|TRBV11-3
CASSVTYPWGRTGELFF
TGTGCCAGCAGCGTTACATACCCCTGGGGGCGCACCGGGGAGCTGTTTTTT
>.|.|TRBJ2-2|TRBV5-1
CASSRTESNTGELFF
TGCGCCAGCAGCCGGACAGAGTCGAACACCGGGGAGCTGTTTTTT
>.|.|TRBJ2-1|TRBV4-2
CASSQEAVPSPYNEQFF
TGTGCCAGCAGCCAAGAAGCGGTTCCCTCCCCTTACAATGAGCAGTTCTTC
>.|.|TRBJ2-5|TRBV7-9
CASSPSGETQYF
TGTGCCAGCAGCCCCTCAGGGGAGACCCAGTACTTC
>.|.|TRBJ2-7|TRBV9
CASSPSGAGDYEQYF
TGTGCCAGCAGCCCCTCCGGGGCAGGGGACTACGAGCAGTACTTC
>.|.|TRBJ1-5|TRBV11-2
CASSLKASNQPQHF
TGTGCCAGCAGCTTAAAAGCTAGCAATCAGCCCCAGCATTTT
>.|.|TRBJ2-5|TRBV5-5
CASSAALGVETQYF
TGTGCCAGCAGCGCGGCGCTGGGTGTGGAGACCCAGTACTTC
>.|.|TRBJ1-5|TRBV24-1
CATRRTASNQPQHF
TGTGCCACCAGACGGACAGCCAGCAATCAGCCCCAGCATTTT
>.|.|TRBJ1-3|TRBV7-2
CASSFGRSLNTIYF
TGTGCCAGCAGCTTTGGCAGGTCGCTCAACACCATATATTTT
>TRBD1|.|TRBJ1-2|TRBV28
CASSRSLTGFLSGYTF
TGTGCCAGCAGTCGCTCACTGACAGGGTTCCTCTCTGGCTACACCTTC